A single sample is the source of the 31 T cell receptor beta chains below, sequenced in a study of CD8 T cells in Susac syndrome. A quantity of about 0.5 to 1 ug RNA underwent reverse transcription using random hexamers. TCRdb recomputed calls from the immunoSEQ multiplex PCR reads with MiXCR, one row per CDR3 protein. This table holds 230,000 or so distinct CDR3 sequences, around 96% found once. The sequencing input was CD4+ T cells from PBMCs. The receptors originated from a human donor with multiple sclerosis.

This chain connects TRBV20-1 to TRBJ2-5, with 7 positions matching TRBD2. After removal of 1 base from V and 2 bases from J, the junction contained 4 bases not matched to a gene. Germline assignment: CDR1 DFQATT and CDR2 SNEGSKA (reference sequence). CDR3 length: 14 amino acids. The CDR3 protein is CSARGEGGQETQYF. Here the CDR3 DNA reads TGCAGTGCTAGAGGGGAGGGCGGGCAAGAGACCCAGTACTTC.

The V gene is TRBV18, the J gene TRBJ1-2, with a tentative D call TRBD1 (6 bases). Trimming removed 6 bases at V and 4 bases at J, with 12 bases between. The germline V gene has CDR1 KGHSH and CDR2 LQKENI. This CDR3 is 13 amino acids long. CDR3 loop: CASSPGEGYGYTF. The CDR3 DNA follows: TGTGCCAGCTCTCCAGGGGAAGGCTATGGCTACACCTTC.

The chain uses TRBV29-1 and TRBJ2-1; 9 nucleotides line up with TRBD1. CDR1 and CDR2 (germline): SQVTM, ANQGSEA. With 6 bases clipped from V and 7 bases from J, the junction kept 7 bases outside the gene matches. The CDR3 is 13 residues long. The CDR3, as DNA: TGCAGCGTCCGGGACAGGGTCGTAAATGAGCAGTTCTTC. Protein: CSVRDRVVNEQFF.

This sequence joins TRBV25-1 and TRBJ2-5, with 9 bases that match TRBD1. There are 14 residues in the CDR3. CDR1 and CDR2 (germline): MGHDK, SYGVNS. Trimming took 7 bases from V and 5 from J; bases not matched to a gene: 8. CDR3 amino acids: CASNPGQGRETQYF. CDR3 nucleotides: TGTGCCAGCAACCCGGGACAGGGAAGGGAGACCCAGTACTTC.

CDR3 amino acids: CSVGTGWQTQYF. The CDR3 DNA sequence: TGCAGCGTTGGGACAGGTTGGCAGACCCAGTACTTC. The J gene is TRBJ2-5, the V gene TRBV29-1; 7 bases are a match to TRBD1. Losses at the gene ends were 4 bases for V and 6 bases for J; bases not matched to a gene: 5. The CDR3 runs to 12 residues. Germline V CDR1 and CDR2: SQVTM, ANQGSEA. Variable domain in full (rest from reference TRBV29-1 and TRBJ2-5): SAVISQKPSRDICQRGTSLTIQCQVDSQVTMMFWYRQQPGQSLTLIATANQGSEATYESGFVIDKFPISRPNLTFSTLTVSNMSPEDSSIYLCSVGTGWQTQYFGPGTRLLVL.

The rearrangement links TRBV20-1 to TRBJ1-1; no firm D call. The CDR3 length is 14 residues. Germline-derived CDR1 and CDR2 are DFQATT and SNEGSKA (reference sequence). V lost 5 bases, J lost 1 base, and 14 bases lay in between. CDR3 DNA sequence: TGCAGTGCTGTCGATCTAATGGAGAACACTGAAGCTTTCTTT. This sequence encodes CSAVDLMENTEAFF.

The rearrangement links TRBV9 to TRBJ2-3, with D tentatively TRBD2 (6 bases). The length of the CDR3 is 14 residues. In germline, CDR1 is SGDLS, CDR2 YYNGEE. The germline V and J ends were trimmed by 0 bases and 5 bases, with 10 bases remaining between them. The CDR3 DNA sequence: TGTGCCAGCAGCGTAGTACCCGGGGGAGATACGCAGTATTTT. This gives the protein CASSVVPGGDTQYF.

The chain employs TRBV29-1 and TRBJ2-5; 7 bases fit TRBD2. Germline V CDR1 and CDR2: SQVTM, ANQGSEA. V shed 4 bases, J shed 4 bases, and the junction held 3 bases outside the gene matches. The CDR3 length is 12 residues. The chain's CDR3 is CSVVPGGETQYF. CDR3 sequence (DNA): TGCAGCGTTGTCCCGGGAGGAGAGACCCAGTACTTC.

This chain joins TRBV3-1 and TRBJ2-1; D call uncertain. Trimming pared 2 bases from V and 5 bases from J, leaving 10 bases between. This CDR3 has 14 residues. Germline lookup yields CDR1 LGHDT and CDR2 YNNKEL (reference sequence). The CDR3 protein is CASSQIRSNNEQFF. CDR3 DNA sequence: TGTGCCAGCAGCCAAATCAGGTCCAACAATGAGCAGTTCTTC.

This sequence joins TRBV25-1 and TRBJ1-6, with 7 bases identical to TRBD1. The germline CDR1 and CDR2 sequences are MGHDK and SYGVNS. The junction had 6 bases not matched to a gene; V was cut back by 6 bases and J by 7 bases. This CDR3 contains 14 residues. CDR3 sequence (DNA): TGTGCCAGCAGACGACAGGGATCCAATTCACCCCTCCACTTT. It yields the protein CASRRQGSNSPLHF.

The chain joins TRBV20-1 to TRBJ1-1, with TRBD1 matching 8 bases. The germline gives CDR1 DFQATT, CDR2 SNEGSKA (reference sequence). The CDR3 length is 14 residues. V dropped 3 bases and J dropped 6; count of bases not matched to a gene: 9. The CDR3, as DNA: TGCAGTGCTAGCCGGACAGGGACGAGGGCTGAAGCTTTCTTT. This encodes CSASRTGTRAEAFF.

The rearrangement uses TRBV20-1 and TRBJ1-4; tentatively, D is TRBD1 (5 bases). This CDR3 has 13 residues. The ends were cut back, 1 base at V and 7 bases at J, with 10 bases in the middle. Germline V gives CDR1 DFQATT, CDR2 SNEGSKA (reference sequence). In DNA, the CDR3 is TGCAGTGCTAGAGGGCAGGGAGGTGAAAAACTGTTTTTT. Translated, it gives CSARGQGGEKLFF.

The CDR3 region is CASSIRRGQTQYF. The CDR3 DNA reads as TGTGCCAGTAGTATACGAAGGGGGCAGACCCAGTACTTC. The chain recombines TRBV19 with TRBJ2-5, with 7 bases lining up with TRBD1. This CDR3 is built from 13 residues. With 2 bases clipped from V and 6 bases from J, the junction kept 3 bases outside the gene matches. CDR1 is LNHDA and CDR2 is SQIVND in the germline V gene (reference sequence).

The J gene is TRBJ1-1, the V gene TRBV2, with TRBD1 identical over 7 bases. CDR1 is SNHLY and CDR2 is FYNNEI in the germline V gene. This CDR3 has 13 residues. The trim removed 10 bases at V and 2 bases at J, leaving 7 bases unmatched. Written as DNA, the CDR3 is TGTGCCAACAACAGGGACAGTAACACTGAAGCTTTCTTT. Translation: CANNRDSNTEAFF.

This chain joins TRBV18 and TRBJ2-7; possibly TRBD1 or TRBD2 for D (5 bases each). Per germline, CDR1 KGHSH and CDR2 LQKENI. The CDR3 covers 15 residues. V gave up 4 bases and J gave up 2 bases, with 15 bases separating them. The DNA of the CDR3 is TGTGCCAGCTCACGTGGCGCAGGGACGACCTACGAGCAGTACTTC. Its translation: CASSRGAGTTYEQYF.

CDR3 region: CSVEHNYEQYF. For the CDR3, the DNA is TGCAGCGTTGAGCACAACTACGAGCAGTACTTC. The chain links TRBV29-1 to TRBJ2-7, with unresolved D. The CDR3 has 11 residues. V lost 3 bases and J 3 bases, leaving 6 bases between the germline ends. Per the germline V gene, CDR1 is SQVTM and CDR2 is ANQGSEA.

CDR3 sequence: CASSTSGGHYGYTF. In DNA form, the CDR3 reads TGTGCCAGCAGCACTTCAGGGGGTCACTATGGCTACACCTTC. This chain uses TRBV6-5 with TRBJ1-2, with 7 nucleotides matching TRBD1. Germline V gene sequence: CDR1 MNHEY, CDR2 SVGAGI. The J segment lost 3 bases and the V segment lost 6 bases, leaving 7 bases of the junction unmatched. The CDR3 consists of 14 residues.

V gene TRBV27 combines with J gene TRBJ2-5; possible D gene TRBD2, 6 bases. Germline V lookup: CDR1 MNHEY, CDR2 SMNVEV (reference sequence). V lost 1 base to trimming and J lost 2 bases, with 23 bases between them. The CDR3 is 19 amino acids. The CDR3 loop is CASSLFRWHLWDFQETQYF. CDR3 DNA sequence: TGTGCCAGCAGTTTATTTCGGTGGCATTTATGGGACTTTCAAGAGACCCAGTACTTC.

The rearrangement links TRBV3-1 to TRBJ2-7, with 9 positions matching TRBD2. V shed 3 bases and J 2 bases; nucleotides not matched to a gene: 11. Looked up from germline, CDR1 is LGHDT and CDR2 is YNNKEL (reference sequence). This CDR3 spans 17 amino acids. DNA of the CDR3: TGTGCCAGCAGCCATCGTATAGCGGGGGTGACTACCTACGAGCAGTACTTC. It encodes CASSHRIAGVTTYEQYF.

The CDR3 here is CSVVGGGYAEAFF. The DNA of the CDR3 is TGCAGCGTGGTCGGGGGAGGTTACGCTGAAGCTTTCTTT. J is TRBJ1-1 and V is TRBV29-1, with D tentatively TRBD1 (5 bases). The CDR3 consists of 13 residues. V was pared by 6 bases and J by 6 bases, with 17 bases between. The germline V gene has CDR1 SQVTM and CDR2 ANQGSEA. The full variable domain, in which reference TRBV29-1 and TRBJ1-1 provide the parts outside the CDR3, is SAVISQKPSRDICQRGTSLTIQCQVDSQVTMMFWYRQQPGQSLTLIATANQGSEATYESGFVIDKFPISRPNLTFSTLTVSNMSPEDSSIYLCSVVGGGYAEAFFGQGTRLTVV.

The gene calls are TRBV3-1 and TRBJ2-1; weak D call: TRBD2 (5 bases). V dropped 1 base and J dropped 9 bases, with 13 bases sitting between them. The CDR3 loop spans 14 amino acids. The germline V gene has CDR1 LGHDT and CDR2 YNNKEL (reference sequence). CDR3 DNA sequence: TGTGCCAGCAGCCAAGGGGGAGCAGAGCTTGAGCAGTTCTTC. As protein: CASSQGGAELEQFF.

This chain joins TRBV6-5 and TRBJ1-1; D unresolved. Germline CDR1 MNHEY, CDR2 SVGAGI. V lost 6 bases, J lost 1 base, and 9 bases lay in between. This CDR3 has 13 amino acids. The CDR3 region has the DNA TGTGCCAGCAGCGCCCCGAAGAACACTGAAGCTTTCTTT. Protein: CASSAPKNTEAFF.

The chain recombines TRBV7-9 with TRBJ2-7; D unclear. This CDR3 contains 12 residues. Germline V gene sequence: CDR1 SEHNR, CDR2 FQNEAQ (reference sequence). The ends were cut back, 8 bases at V and 5 bases at J, with 13 bases in the middle. The CDR3, as DNA: TGTGCCAGCTCATCGCACGGGCACGAGCAGTACTTC. Encoded protein: CASSSHGHEQYF.

V usage is TRBV29-1 and J usage is TRBJ2-1, with 11 bases lining up with TRBD2. Germline V gives CDR1 SQVTM, CDR2 ANQGSEA. This CDR3 has 12 amino acids. V shed 7 bases, J shed 9 bases, and the junction held 5 bases outside the gene matches. As DNA, the CDR3 is TGCAGCGCCGCTAGCGGGAGGTTTGAGCAGTTCTTC. This translates into CSAASGRFEQFF.

This clonotype was detected once. V is TRBV20-1 and J is TRBJ2-3; 14 positions agree with TRBD2. CDR3 length: 16 residues. Germline V lookup: CDR1 DFQATT, CDR2 SNEGSKA (reference sequence). The V gene end was trimmed by 5 bases and the J gene end by 0 bases; junction bases not matched to a gene: 4. The CDR3 reads CSASGLAGGSTDTQYF. CDR3 nucleotide sequence: TGCAGTGCTTCTGGACTAGCGGGGGGAAGCACAGATACGCAGTATTTT.

The chain couples TRBV20-1 to TRBJ2-2, with D maybe TRBD1 (6 bases). Trimming shortened V by 1 base and J by 5 bases, and 11 bases separated the two germline ends. Germline CDR1 reads DFQATT; CDR2 reads SNEGSKA (reference sequence). This CDR3 is built from 14 residues. The CDR3 DNA reads TGCAGTGCTAGAGTAACAGGGACAACCGGGGAGCTGTTTTTT. Protein sequence: CSARVTGTTGELFF.

A single count supports this clonotype. This chain joins TRBV20-1 and TRBJ1-5, with unresolved D. Trimming took off 0 bases at V and 2 bases at J, with 11 bases between the two ends. The length of the CDR3 is 15 residues. Per the germline V gene, CDR1 is DFQATT and CDR2 is SNEGSKA (reference sequence). The CDR3 spells CSARDEKRGNQPQHF. DNA for the CDR3: TGCAGTGCTAGAGACGAGAAGAGGGGCAATCAGCCCCAGCATTTT.

The sample holds one count of this clonotype. The rearrangement joins TRBV20-1 to TRBJ2-3, with TRBD2 as a possible D gene (6 bases). The CDR3 contains 15 residues. V dropped 3 bases and J dropped 0 bases, with 13 bases sitting between them. The germline gives CDR1 DFQATT, CDR2 SNEGSKA (reference sequence). The CDR3 DNA reads TGCAGTGCTAGTGTTAGCGGCAGGAGCACAGATACGCAGTATTTT. Amino acids: CSASVSGRSTDTQYF.

The rearrangement joins TRBV3-1 to TRBJ1-6; a weak D match, TRBD1 (6 bases). V gave up 3 bases and J gave up 12 bases, with 15 bases separating them. The germline CDR1 and CDR2 sequences are LGHDT and YNNKEL (reference sequence). The CDR3 length is 14 residues. CDR3 region: CASSQPTGLGPLHF. CDR3 bases: TGTGCCAGCAGCCAGCCGACAGGTCTTGGACCCCTCCACTTT. Full variable domain (rest looked up from reference TRBV3-1 and TRBJ1-6): DTAVSQTPKYLVTQMGNDKSIKCEQNLGHDTMYWYKQDSKKFLKIMFSYNNKELIINETVPNRFSPKSPDKAHLNLHINSLELGDSAVYFCASSQPTGLGPLHFGNGTRLTVT.

This rearrangement joins TRBV5-1 to TRBJ1-5; D is possibly TRBD1 (5 bases). Germline loops: CDR1 SGHRS, CDR2 YFSETQ. The CDR3 runs to 13 residues. Trimming removed 3 bases at V and 4 bases at J, with 8 bases between. Here the CDR3 reads CASSSDMNQPQHF. CDR3 bases: TGCGCCAGCAGCTCGGACATGAATCAGCCCCAGCATTTT.

The chain combines TRBV11-3 with TRBJ2-7; TRBD1 matches 7 bases. V shed 1 base and J 3 bases; nucleotides not matched to a gene: 0. CDR1 and CDR2 (germline): SGHNT, YENEEA. The CDR3 totals 13 residues. The CDR3 reads CASSLGTGYEQYF. The CDR3 coding sequence is TGTGCCAGCAGCTTAGGGACAGGCTACGAGCAGTACTTC.